A single sample gave rise to the 24 T cell receptor beta chains below, sequenced in a study of long-term antiretroviral therapy in people with HIV. Survey-level resolution applied to immunoSEQ assay v3.0. Measured with immunoSEQ multiplex PCR; TCRdb has only the in-frame clones, and not every one. The table includes about 27,000 clones, roughly 80% detected once. The input for sequencing was unsorted PBMCs, taken 0.8 years before starting antiretroviral therapy. The receptor source for this set is a young man with HIV.

This clone was recorded only once. The rearrangement links TRBV29-1 to TRBJ2-4; either TRBD1 or TRBD2 may supply D (5 bases each). CDR3 size: 12 residues. Germline values: CDR1 SQVTM, CDR2 ANQGSEA. With 0 bases removed from V and 5 bases from J, the gap between germline ends came to 5 bases. Written as DNA, the CDR3 is TGCAGCGTTGAAGAGGGGGAAAACATTCAGTACTTC. Its translation: CSVEEGENIQYF.

The V and J genes are TRBV4-2 and TRBJ2-5; the match to TRBD2 covers 12 bases. This CDR3 has 16 residues. Germline V CDR1 and CDR2: LGHNA, YNFKEQ. Trimming removed 0 bases from V and 4 bases from J; junction bases left unmatched: 3. CDR3 residues: CASSQELAGGRETQYF. CDR3 sequence (DNA): TGTGCCAGCAGCCAAGAACTAGCGGGGGGTCGAGAGACCCAGTACTTC.

This clone was picked up one time. V is TRBV7-2 and J is TRBJ2-2; D is possibly TRBD1 (5 bases). V was clipped by 1 base and J by 5 bases, with 23 bases between them. This CDR3 is 19 amino acids long. CDR1 and CDR2 from the germline V gene are SGHTA and FQGNSA. The CDR3 bases are TGTGCCAGCAGCTTAGGAATCCCAGGGCTAACTGTGTGGACCGGGGAGCTGTTTTTT. This translates into CASSLGIPGLTVWTGELFF.

The chain links TRBV18 to TRBJ2-5; TRBD1 matches 8 bases. The length of the CDR3 is 15 residues. The V and J ends lost 3 bases and 1 base, in that order; junction bases with no gene match: 4. Germline V CDR1 and CDR2: KGHSH, LQKENI. The CDR3 is CASSPQDRVQETQYF. CDR3 nucleotide sequence: TGTGCCAGCTCACCCCAGGACAGGGTCCAAGAGACCCAGTACTTC.

The chain employs TRBV4-1 and TRBJ1-1; tentatively, D is TRBD1 (5 bases). Germline V gene sequence: CDR1 MGHRA, CDR2 YSYEKL. The CDR3 runs to 13 residues. Trimming took 1 base from V and 8 from J, leaving 11 bases between them. The CDR3 here is CASSQVGDAEAFF. The CDR3 DNA reads TGCGCCAGCAGCCAAGTGGGGGATGCAGAAGCTTTCTTT.

This chain connects TRBV2 to TRBJ1-2; maybe TRBD1 (6 bases). The CDR3 totals 14 residues. The V gene's germline CDR1 is SNHLY and CDR2 FYNNEI. The V end lost 2 bases, the J end lost 8 bases, and 15 bases lay between the germline ends. The CDR3 bases are TGTGCCAGCAGTGAACATACAGGGATAGGGGGCTACACCTTC. It is translated as CASSEHTGIGGYTF.

Only one count was recorded for this clone. CDR3 loop: CASRWGRQETQYF. The CDR3 DNA is TGTGCCAGCAGATGGGGTAGACAAGAGACCCAGTACTTC. J is TRBJ2-5 and V is TRBV2; D uncertain. The CDR3 length is 13 residues. Germline values: CDR1 SNHLY, CDR2 FYNNEI. V lost 6 bases and J 2 bases, leaving 10 bases between the germline ends.

The chain uses TRBV7-6 and TRBJ2-7; D may be TRBD1 or TRBD2 (5 bases each). The CDR3 is 14 residues long. Trimming took 4 bases from V and 3 from J, leaving 13 bases between them. Germline CDR1 is SGHVS and CDR2 is FNYEAQ. The CDR3 DNA is TGTGCCAGCAGCTCTTGGGACGTCGGCTACGAGCAGTACTTC. Translation gives CASSSWDVGYEQYF. Full variable domain (missing parts from reference TRBV7-6 and TRBJ2-7): GAGVSQSPRYKVTKRGQDVALRCDPISGHVSLYWYRQALGQGPEFLTYFNYEAQQDKSGLPNDRFSAERPEGSISTLTIQRTEQRDSAMYRCASSSWDVGYEQYFGPGTRLTVT.

The V gene is TRBV15, the J gene TRBJ2-7; the match to TRBD2 covers 9 bases. CDR3 length: 16 residues. Germline CDR1 is LNHNV and CDR2 is YYDKDF (reference sequence). Trimming cost V 0 bases and J 6 bases; bases outside gene matches: 9. CDR3 nucleotide sequence: TGTGCCACCAGCAGAGATCGGGGTAGCGGGAGTCGCGAGCAGTACTTC. Amino acid sequence: CATSRDRGSGSREQYF.

This clone was detected only once. The chain has TRBV18 and TRBJ1-3; D may be TRBD1 (6 bases). The germline gives CDR1 KGHSH, CDR2 LQKENI. CDR3 length: 13 amino acids. V was cut by 4 bases and J by 8 bases, with 12 bases left in between. CDR3 protein: CASSRLGADTIYF. The CDR3 DNA sequence: TGTGCCAGCTCACGCCTGGGGGCGGACACCATATATTTT.

This clone was counted only a few times. The chain carries TRBV29-1 and TRBJ1-1; D gene ambiguous. The CDR3 loop spans 12 amino acids. The ends were cut back, 5 bases at V and 7 bases at J, with 14 bases in the middle. Looked up from germline, CDR1 is SQVTM and CDR2 is ANQGSEA. In DNA, the CDR3 is TGCAGCGTTCCGGGCAGGAACCTTGAAGCTTTCTTT. Protein: CSVPGRNLEAFF.

The chain joins TRBV18 to TRBJ2-7; either TRBD1 or TRBD2 may fit D (5 bases each). With 6 bases removed from V and 0 bases from J, the gap between germline ends came to 12 bases. There are 14 residues in the CDR3. CDR1 is KGHSH and CDR2 is LQKENI in the germline V gene. In DNA form, the CDR3 reads TGTGCCAGCTCTCAAGGGACCGCCTCCTACGAGCAGTACTTC. Translating it yields CASSQGTASYEQYF.

This chain connects TRBV5-5 to TRBJ2-1; TRBD2 is a possible D gene (6 bases). Germline CDR1 and CDR2: SGHKS and YYEKEE (reference sequence). The CDR3 has 14 residues. Trimming cost V 2 bases and J 5 bases, with 11 bases left between them. CDR3 DNA sequence: TGTGCCAGCAGCTTTTGGGACTTTAACAATGAGCAGTTCTTC. Its translation is CASSFWDFNNEQFF.

The genes are TRBV6-5 and TRBJ2-7; 9 bases line up with TRBD1. Per the germline V gene, CDR1 is MNHEY and CDR2 is SVGAGI. CDR3 size: 15 residues. The V gene end was trimmed by 5 bases and the J gene end by 2 bases; junction bases not matched to a gene: 7. CDR3 in amino acids: CASSPGTGITYEQYF. In DNA, the CDR3 is TGTGCCAGCAGTCCCGGGACAGGGATTACCTACGAGCAGTACTTC.

The gene calls are TRBV9 and TRBJ2-2; TRBD2 aligns across 7 bases. CDR1 is SGDLS and CDR2 is YYNGEE in the germline V gene. This CDR3 is built from 16 residues. Trimming at V came to 1 base and at J to 5 bases, leaving 8 bases not matched to a gene. CDR3 in amino acids: CASSVRTLGGTGELFF. CDR3 bases: TGTGCCAGCAGCGTAAGGACTTTGGGGGGGACCGGGGAGCTGTTTTTT. The whole variable domain, remainder taken from reference TRBV9 and TRBJ2-2, is DSGVTQTPKHLITATGQRVTLRCSPRSGDLSVYWYQQSLDQGLQFLIQYYNGEERAKGNILERFSAQQFPDLHSELNLSSLELGDSALYFCASSVRTLGGTGELFFGEGSRLTVL.

The chain uses TRBV7-8 and TRBJ2-2; D perhaps matches TRBD2 (6 bases). Germline CDR1 and CDR2: SGHVS and FQNEAQ. The CDR3 has 17 residues. Trimming left V 1 base short and J 4 bases short, with 16 bases between. CDR3 nucleotide sequence: TGTGCCAGCAGCTTAGGGTCCGGGAGCAGGGTCACCGGGGAGCTGTTTTTT. It encodes CASSLGSGSRVTGELFF.

The CDR3 bases are TGTGCCAGCAGCTCCCCGGAGTACCTAAAAGAGCAGTACTTC. Translating it yields CASSSPEYLKEQYF. The genes are TRBV28 and TRBJ2-7; D remains ambiguous. Between the trimmed V and J ends, which lost 6 bases and 7 bases, there was a span of 19 bases. Germline V gene data show CDR1 as MDHEN and CDR2 as SYDVKM. This CDR3 is built from 14 residues. Looking up the rest from reference TRBV28 and TRBJ2-7 gives the full variable domain: DVKVTQSSRYLVKRTGEKVFLECVQDMDHENMFWYRQDPGLGLRLIYFSYDVKMKEKGDIPEGYSVSREKKERFSLILESASTNQTSMYLCASSSPEYLKEQYFGPGTRLTVT.

Only one count was recorded for this clone. The rearrangement joins TRBV9 to TRBJ1-5; no clear D. Trimming pared 4 bases from V and 3 bases from J, leaving 14 bases between. This CDR3 is built from 15 residues. The germline V gene has CDR1 SGDLS and CDR2 YYNGEE. In DNA form, the CDR3 reads TGTGCCAGCAGCATTGGAGGGAAGGACAATCAGCCCCAGCATTTT. Amino acids: CASSIGGKDNQPQHF.

The V gene is TRBV19, the J gene TRBJ2-2; the D is unclear. Trimming stripped 8 bases from V and 5 bases from J, with 18 bases between. Germline V lookup: CDR1 LNHDA, CDR2 SQIVND (reference sequence). The CDR3 has 15 residues. The CDR3 nucleotides are TGTGCCAGTCGGACGTCGCGAAATGGTACCGGGGAGCTGTTTTTT. It translates to CASRTSRNGTGELFF.

The chain recombines TRBV18 with TRBJ2-7, with 9 bases lining up with TRBD1. V shed 2 bases, J shed 4 bases, and the junction held 12 bases outside the gene matches. The CDR3 is 17 residues long. Germline V gene lookup returns CDR1 KGHSH and CDR2 LQKENI. The CDR3 loop is CASSPSQGANLEYEQYF. The DNA for the CDR3 is TGTGCCAGCTCACCATCACAGGGGGCCAACTTAGAGTACGAGCAGTACTTC.

The table lists this clone with a count of one. V gene TRBV7-2 combines with J gene TRBJ2-3; D is tentatively TRBD1 or TRBD2 (5 bases each). V shed 7 bases and J shed 1 base, with 12 bases lying between them. Germline-derived CDR1 and CDR2 are SGHTA and FQGNSA. The CDR3 runs 14 residues. CDR3 sequence (DNA): TGTGCCAGCACCCACCGGGGACGCACAGATACGCAGTATTTT. Translation gives CASTHRGRTDTQYF. Supplemented by reference TRBV7-2 and TRBJ2-3, the full variable domain reads GAGVSQSPSNKVTEKGKDVELRCDPISGHTALYWYRQSLGQGLEFLIYFQGNSAPDKSGLPSDRFSAERTGGSVSTLTIQRTQQEDSAVYLCASTHRGRTDTQYFGPGTRLTVL.

This rearrangement joins TRBV30 to TRBJ1-1, with 8 bases lining up with TRBD1. J gave up 6 bases and V 2 bases, and 14 bases lay outside the gene matches. Germline V gene lookup returns CDR1 GTSNPN and CDR2 SVGIG (reference sequence). The length of the CDR3 is 16 residues. The CDR3 reads CAWSRTGLIWGAEAFF. The CDR3 coding sequence is TGTGCCTGGAGTAGGACAGGGCTTATCTGGGGGGCTGAAGCTTTCTTT.

The genes are TRBV6-5 and TRBJ2-1; D remains ambiguous. Trimming removed 5 bases from V and 4 bases from J, with 12 bases in between. The CDR3 covers 14 residues. Per the germline V gene, CDR1 is MNHEY and CDR2 is SVGAGI. Here the CDR3 DNA reads TGTGCCAGCAGTCCTAAGGCCGAGTACAATGAGCAGTTCTTC. Its protein is CASSPKAEYNEQFF.

The rearrangement uses TRBV11-2 and TRBJ2-7, with 11 bases that match TRBD1. CDR1 is SGHAT, CDR2 FQNNGV, per germline. The ends lost 4 bases at V and 3 bases at J; junction bases unmatched: 8. CDR3 length: 16 amino acids. CDR3 amino acids: CASSYNLGTGGYEQYF. CDR3 nucleotide sequence: TGTGCCAGCAGCTACAACCTGGGGACAGGGGGCTACGAGCAGTACTTC.